This T cell receptor beta chain was obtained from a study of T-cell reconstitution after alpha-beta-depleted transplantation in children. The authors prepared the TCRbeta library with unique molecular identifiers. TCRdb processed the PCR reads anew with MiXCR; each CDR3 protein has one entry. The sample lists approximately 630,000 distinct CDR3 sequences; less than 15% were seen once. The CDR3 consists of 15 residues. CDR1 is MGHDK and CDR2 is SYGVNS in the germline V gene. J gave up 4 bases and V 1 base, and 5 bases lay outside the gene matches. The starting material was PBMCs, obtained before TCRalphabeta/CD19-depleted stem cell transplant. The clonotype was recovered from a girl between 2 and 10 years old with congenital amegakaryocytic thrombocytopenia, due to receive a stem cell transplant. The chain carries TRBV25-1 and TRBJ2-3; 7 bases are a match to TRBD1. The CDR3 coding sequence is TGTGCCAGCAGTGAATTTCGACAGGGCCCAGATACGCAGTATTTT. This codes for CASSEFRQGPDTQYF.